This record looks at one TCR beta chain sequence and its context. Antigen: not known. These data belong to a study of CD8+CD57+ T cells in acquired aplastic anemia. Study-level background: Roughly 3.2 ug was the average amount of DNA from sorted CD4+ and CD8+ cells. Findings of the study overall: Patients and controls had in common 25 to 30 CD8+ CDR3 sequences.

The patients chosen for sequencing had shown expansion of CD8+CD57+ cells (detected by flow cytometry). Patients were therapy-naive when their blood was sampled. The template for TCR beta VDJ and CDR3 sequence profiling was genomic DNA. TCRdb analysed the reads with MiXCR anew, one entry per CDR3 protein. The table has approximately 130,000 distinct CDR3 sequences, 40% seen once. Sequencing was performed on sorted CD4+, CD8+, or CD8+CD57+ T cells (not recorded which) from PBMCs. This TCR derives from a human donor with aplastic anemia.

CDR3 nucleotide sequence: TGTGCCAGCAGTAGCCGGACAGGGGCGAGGCCCTACAATGAGCAGTTCTTC. Protein sequence: CASSSRTGARPYNEQFF. The chain joins TRBV6-1 to TRBJ2-1; TRBD1 matches at 9 bases. The CDR3 is 17 residues long. V lost 5 bases, J lost 2 bases, and 10 bases stayed unmatched. Per germline, CDR1 MNHNS and CDR2 SASEGT.